The 15 T cell receptor beta chains in this list originate from one sample, sequenced in a study of blood T cell repertoires in COVID-19. Method: immunoSEQ multiplex PCR; TCRdb's copy keeps in-frame clones and lacks some. The sample includes 250,000 to 350,000 clones, approximately 88% seen only once; the top ten take 1.4% to 1.5%. What was sequenced was peripheral blood. These receptors were collected from a human donor with COVID-19, enrolled during active disease. The donor label of this sample is uncertain.

This chain uses TRBV28 with TRBJ2-7; 7 bases map to TRBD2. The CDR3 loop spans 17 amino acids. Germline V gene lookup returns CDR1 MDHEN and CDR2 SYDVKM. After removal of 6 bases from V and 1 base from J, the junction contained 15 bases not matched to a gene. CDR3 residues: CASRGIRGGGGSYEQYF. In nucleotides, the CDR3 is TGTGCCAGCAGGGGGATCCGAGGCGGGGGAGGTTCCTACGAGCAGTACTTC.

The chain has TRBV18 and TRBJ1-3; D uncertain. Trimming left V 1 base short and J 2 bases short, with 15 bases between. The CDR3 extends over 17 amino acids. Germline CDR1 reads KGHSH; CDR2 reads LQKENI. CDR3 loop: CASSPRSVTGAGNTIYF. DNA for the CDR3: TGTGCCAGCTCACCACGCTCGGTCACCGGGGCTGGAAACACCATATATTTT.

CDR3 sequence reads: CASSRDSGTQPQHF. In DNA, the CDR3 is TGTGCCAGCAGCCGGGACAGTGGAACCCAGCCCCAGCATTTT. The J gene is TRBJ1-5, the V gene TRBV7-9; 7 bases align to TRBD1. The V segment lost 5 bases and the J segment 7 bases; nucleotides outside the gene matches: 8. The CDR3 length is 14 residues. Germline CDR1 is SEHNR and CDR2 is FQNEAQ (reference sequence).

The V and J genes are TRBV2 and TRBJ2-2; TRBD1 aligns across 9 bases. Germline V CDR1 and CDR2: SNHLY, FYNNEI. This CDR3 contains 15 residues. V was clipped by 6 bases and J by 4 bases; unmatched bases: 6. DNA of the CDR3: TGTGCCAGCAGCCCCGACAGGGGGTTCACCGGGGAGCTGTTTTTT. Encoded protein: CASSPDRGFTGELFF.

This sequence joins TRBV11-3 and TRBJ2-1; D gene unclear. CDR1 is SGHNT, CDR2 YENEEA, per germline. The V gene lost 1 base and the J gene lost 4 bases, with 11 bases spanning the gap. This CDR3 is 15 amino acids long. The CDR3 spells CASSLGRSNYNEQFF. DNA for the CDR3: TGTGCCAGCAGCTTAGGGAGATCGAATTACAATGAGCAGTTCTTC.

The gene calls are TRBV3-1 (or the pseudogene TRBV3-2) and TRBJ1-1; D is unclear. The CDR3 contains 13 residues. Germline values: CDR1 LGHDT, CDR2 YNNKEL (reference sequence). The V and J ends lost 1 base and 6 bases respectively, with 9 bases between them. The chain's CDR3 is CASSQGREAEAFF. As DNA, the CDR3 is TGTGCCAGCAGCCAAGGAAGGGAGGCTGAAGCTTTCTTT.

A few counts support this clone. This chain joins TRBV4-1 and TRBJ1-1; D unresolved. The CDR3 covers 14 residues. Per the germline V gene, CDR1 is MGHRA and CDR2 is YSYEKL. Trimming shortened V by 7 bases and J by 1 base, and 13 bases separated the two germline ends. CDR3 loop: CASNRFAGNTEAFF. CDR3 nucleotides: TGCGCCAGCAACAGATTCGCGGGGAACACTGAAGCTTTCTTT.

In this sample, this clone turned up a few times. The chain recombines TRBV20-1 with TRBJ1-6, with 11 bases that match TRBD1. Germline V lookup: CDR1 DFQATT, CDR2 SNEGSKA (reference sequence). The CDR3 covers 13 residues. The trim removed 3 bases at V and 13 bases at J, leaving 5 bases unmatched. CDR3 coding DNA: TGCAGTGCTAGTTGGACAGGGGGCTCTCCCCTCCACTTT. The encoded protein is CSASWTGGSPLHF.

This rearrangement joins TRBV7-2 to TRBJ2-2, with D perhaps matching TRBD2 (6 bases). CDR1 is SGHTA and CDR2 is FQGNSA in the germline V gene. V was trimmed by 1 base and J by 6 bases, leaving 12 bases between them. CDR3 size: 15 residues. CDR3 sequence reads: CASSLDSGRPGELFF. The CDR3 DNA reads as TGTGCCAGCAGCTTAGATTCCGGGAGACCCGGGGAGCTGTTTTTT.

This clone showed up just once. This chain uses TRBV6-5 with TRBJ1-2; TRBD1 matches 7 bases. Germline V lookup: CDR1 MNHEY, CDR2 SVGAGI. The CDR3 consists of 15 residues. J was trimmed by 2 bases and V by 6 bases; bases with no gene match: 9. CDR3 sequence reads: CASSRDRGSNYGYTF. Here the CDR3 DNA reads TGTGCCAGCAGCCGGGACAGAGGGTCGAACTATGGCTACACCTTC.

This clone was seen once. The rearrangement joins TRBV4-1 to TRBJ1-2; 7 bases map to TRBD1. Per the germline V gene, CDR1 is MGHRA and CDR2 is YSYEKL. The CDR3 covers 15 residues. The trim removed 1 base at V and 4 bases at J, leaving 6 bases unmatched. The CDR3 DNA reads TGCGCCAGCAGCCAAGCTGGAGGGGGCATCTATGGCTACACCTTC. Its translation: CASSQAGGGIYGYTF.

This chain joins TRBV5-4 and TRBJ1-1, with unresolved D. The V gene lost 0 bases and the J gene lost 4 bases, with 4 bases spanning the gap. From germline, CDR1 is SGHNT and CDR2 YYREEE (reference sequence). The CDR3 sequence is 12 residues long. CDR3 coding DNA: TGTGCCAGCAGCTTGGGGGCCACTGAAGCTTTCTTT. It translates to CASSLGATEAFF.

The V call is TRBV28, the J call TRBJ2-3; D might be TRBD1 (6 bases). CDR3 length: 16 amino acids. The V and J ends lost 7 bases and 0 bases respectively, with 17 bases between them. Germline loops: CDR1 MDHEN, CDR2 SYDVKM. The CDR3 spells CASTSTGLISTDTQYF. The CDR3 bases are TGTGCCAGCACCAGTACAGGGCTAATTAGCACAGATACGCAGTATTTT.

V is TRBV6-5 and J is TRBJ1-2; 10 positions agree with TRBD1. The CDR3 loop spans 15 amino acids. The V gene end was trimmed by 7 bases and the J gene end by 4 bases; junction bases not matched to a gene: 9. The germline V gene encodes CDR1 MNHEY and CDR2 SVGAGI. The CDR3 is CASNPGQGPLYGYTF. The CDR3 nucleotides read TGTGCCAGCAACCCGGGACAGGGGCCCCTCTATGGCTACACCTTC.

The V and J genes are TRBV19 and TRBJ1-6; 10 positions match TRBD1. Germline loops: CDR1 LNHDA, CDR2 SQIVND (reference sequence). This CDR3 is built from 15 residues. Trimming took 5 bases from V and 6 from J; bases not matched to a gene: 4. The CDR3 sequence is CASSQWTGGNSPLHF. The CDR3, as DNA: TGTGCCAGTAGTCAATGGACAGGGGGTAATTCACCCCTCCACTTT.